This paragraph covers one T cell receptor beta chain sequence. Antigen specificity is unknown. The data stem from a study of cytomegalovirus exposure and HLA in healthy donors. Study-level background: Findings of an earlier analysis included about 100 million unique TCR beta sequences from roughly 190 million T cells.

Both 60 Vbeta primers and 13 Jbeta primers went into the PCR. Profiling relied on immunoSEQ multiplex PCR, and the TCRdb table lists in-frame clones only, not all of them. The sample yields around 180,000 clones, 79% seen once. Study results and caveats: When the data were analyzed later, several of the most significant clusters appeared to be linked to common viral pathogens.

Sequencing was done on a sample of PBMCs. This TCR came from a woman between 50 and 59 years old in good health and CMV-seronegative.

The CDR3 nucleotides read TGTGCCAGCTCACCCTCCCTCCTCCTACTAGCGGGTAACTCCTACGAGCAGTACTTC. Translated, it gives CASSPSLLLLAGNSYEQYF. This rearrangement joins TRBV18 to TRBJ2-7, with 9 positions matching TRBD2. The CDR3 has 19 amino acids. Germline CDR1 is KGHSH and CDR2 is LQKENI. J gave up 0 bases and V 3 bases, and 15 bases lay outside the gene matches.